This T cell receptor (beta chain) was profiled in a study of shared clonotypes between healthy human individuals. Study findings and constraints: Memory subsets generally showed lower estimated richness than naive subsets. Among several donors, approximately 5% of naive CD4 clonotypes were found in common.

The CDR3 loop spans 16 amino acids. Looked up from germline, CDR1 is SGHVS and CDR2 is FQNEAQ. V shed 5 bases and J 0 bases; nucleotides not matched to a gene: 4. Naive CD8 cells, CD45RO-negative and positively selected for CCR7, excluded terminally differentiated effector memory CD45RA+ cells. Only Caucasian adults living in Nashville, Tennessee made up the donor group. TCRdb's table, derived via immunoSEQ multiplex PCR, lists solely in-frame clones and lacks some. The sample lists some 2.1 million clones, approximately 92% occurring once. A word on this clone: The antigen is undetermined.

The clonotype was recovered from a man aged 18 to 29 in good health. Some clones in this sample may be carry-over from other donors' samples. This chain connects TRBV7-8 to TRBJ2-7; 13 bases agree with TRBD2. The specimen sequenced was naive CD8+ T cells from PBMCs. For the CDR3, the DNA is TGTGCCAGCAGCGAGGGACTAGCGGGAAGCTCCTACGAGCAGTACTTC. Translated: CASSEGLAGSSYEQYF.